Described below is a single T cell receptor beta chain sequence and its context. Its antigen remains unidentified. Only in-frame clones appear in the TCRdb table, and some are missing; sequencing was by immunoSEQ multiplex PCR. The sample includes about 1 million clones, approximately 78% of them seen just once. These data come from a study of shared clonotypes between healthy human individuals. Findings and caveats of the study: Generation of non-shared clonotypes was less probable than generation of clonotypes shared by all four donors. Donor scarcity curtailed the genetic and exposure-history diversity represented herein.

Trimming shortened V by 5 bases and J by 2 bases, and 16 bases separated the two germline ends. The length of the CDR3 is 15 residues. Germline V gene sequence: CDR1 SGHAT, CDR2 FQNNGV. This chain connects TRBV11-2 to TRBJ2-7; tentative D call: TRBD1 (5 bases). The sequence was obtained from a man between 18 and 29 years old in good health. Some clones in this sample may be carry-over from other donors' samples. The sequenced sample was memory CD4+ T cells from PBMCs. The subset denotes: CD45RA-negative fraction. CDR3 DNA sequence: TGTGCCAGCAGCCCAGGGCTAGGGCTAGCCTACGAGCAGTACTTC. It yields the protein CASSPGLGLAYEQYF.